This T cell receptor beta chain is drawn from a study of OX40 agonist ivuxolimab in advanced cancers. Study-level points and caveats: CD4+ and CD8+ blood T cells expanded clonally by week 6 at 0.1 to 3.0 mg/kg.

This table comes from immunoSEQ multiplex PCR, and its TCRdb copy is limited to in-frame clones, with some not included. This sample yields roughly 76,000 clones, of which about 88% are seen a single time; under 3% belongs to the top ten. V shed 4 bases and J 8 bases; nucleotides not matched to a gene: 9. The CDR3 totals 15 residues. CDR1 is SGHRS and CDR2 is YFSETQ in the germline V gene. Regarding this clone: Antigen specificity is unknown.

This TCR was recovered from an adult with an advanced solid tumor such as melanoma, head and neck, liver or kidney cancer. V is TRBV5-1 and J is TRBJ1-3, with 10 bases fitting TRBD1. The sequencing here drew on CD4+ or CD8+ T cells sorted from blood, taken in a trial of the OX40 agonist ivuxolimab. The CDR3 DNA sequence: TGCGCCAGCAGCATCCAGGGACAGGGGATAGACACCATATATTTT. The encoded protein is CASSIQGQGIDTIYF.